This passage covers 2 T cell receptor beta chains from one sample sequenced in a study of cytomegalovirus exposure and HLA in healthy donors. The PCR contained 60 Vbeta and 13 Jbeta primers. Data came from immunoSEQ multiplex PCR; TCRdb stores just in-frame clones and leaves some out. The sample yields some 110,000 clones, of which the top ten take up under 3.5%. Sequenced input: PBMCs. The receptors were gathered from a man aged 25-45 years in good health and CMV-seronegative.

The chain combines TRBV21-1 with TRBJ2-7; TRBD2 is the table's D call, not checked against the DNA. TRBV21-1 is described as a pseudogene. CDR3 length: 19 residues. CDR3 bases: TGTGCCAGCAGCAAAGGAATTGCGTCCGAGGGAGCGGGAGCTATCGAGCAGTACTTC. Protein: CASSKGIASEGAGAIEQYF.

Points on this clone: Other DNA sequences within the sample encode an identical CDR3. The chain is built from TRBV29-1 and TRBJ2-3; the D is unclear. Germline V gene lookup returns CDR1 SQVTM and CDR2 ANQGSEA. The CDR3 runs 12 residues. The germline V and J ends were trimmed by 6 bases and 6 bases, with 13 bases remaining between them. In DNA form, the CDR3 reads TGCAGCGTCGATGAAGGAGCGGATACGCAGTATTTT. It is translated as CSVDEGADTQYF.